This T cell receptor beta chain was sequenced in a study of tumor-infiltrating lymphocytes in primary liver carcinoma. On the study more broadly: Lesions, classed as T1-T3 N0M0, spanned roughly 4 to 10 cm across. Study-level findings and limits: Roughly 7.5-25% of top clones, and no more, occurred in all five tumor regions.

Remarks on this clonotype: Its antigen is not identified.

The CDR3 spans 17 residues. V dropped 7 bases and J dropped 0 bases, with 19 bases sitting between them. Germline V CDR1 and CDR2: SGHAT, FQNNGV. TCR beta cDNA came from roughly 550 ng total RNA, primed with a constant-region primer. Slightly modified ARM-PCR, run as three nested multiplex PCR rounds, produced the TCR beta libraries. In the first two PCR rounds, TRBV1-TRBV30 forward primers were paired with a C-beta reverse primer, and each round lasted approximately 10 cycles. TCRdb itself ran the multiplex PCR reads through MiXCR, one entry per CDR3 protein. The repertoire consists of approximately 45,000 distinct CDR3 sequences, with around 70% occurring once and the leading ten covering over 15%. Both RNA and DNA were isolated together from approximately 20-30 mg of bulk tissue that had not been sorted. Patients' primary liver carcinoma was surgically resected. Collection of samples drew on five separate regions of each tumor.

This receptor was identified in a man aged 40-49 years with primary liver carcinoma and hepatitis B virus infection. This chain connects TRBV11-2 to TRBJ2-1; D is possibly TRBD1 (6 bases). The sample taken for sequencing was liver tumor tissue from sampling region 2. Subset noted: tumor region T2, inferior pole. CDR3 protein: CASNIGNRVSSYNEQFF. The CDR3 bases are TGTGCCAGCAACATAGGTAACAGGGTGAGCTCCTACAATGAGCAGTTCTTC.